The present entry profiles one TCR beta chain with its context. As yet, its antigen is unknown. The data were obtained in a study of cytomegalovirus exposure and HLA in healthy donors. CDR3 length: 16 amino acids. Germline V CDR1 and CDR2: SQVTM, ANQGSEA. Between the trimmed V and J ends, which lost 1 base and 1 base, there was a span of 17 bases. The PCR had 60 Vbeta and 13 Jbeta primers. The data were produced by immunoSEQ multiplex PCR, yet TCRdb's version contains in-frame clones alone and is incomplete. Of under 130,000 clones in the sample, 60% to 80% were seen once. Regarding the study as a whole: Equally common other TCR beta chains were less clonally expanded than HLA-associated ones, a later analysis found. The authors enumerated roughly 160 TCR beta chains as linked to cytomegalovirus.

This clonotype originated in a man aged 25-45 years in good health and CMV-seronegative. The sample taken for sequencing was PBMCs. The chain combines TRBV29-1 with TRBJ2-7, with a possible D match to TRBD2 (6 bases). CDR3 DNA: TGCAGCGTTGAAGTCTTATTGGCGGGATCGTCCTACGAGCAGTACTTC. Translating it yields CSVEVLLAGSSYEQYF.